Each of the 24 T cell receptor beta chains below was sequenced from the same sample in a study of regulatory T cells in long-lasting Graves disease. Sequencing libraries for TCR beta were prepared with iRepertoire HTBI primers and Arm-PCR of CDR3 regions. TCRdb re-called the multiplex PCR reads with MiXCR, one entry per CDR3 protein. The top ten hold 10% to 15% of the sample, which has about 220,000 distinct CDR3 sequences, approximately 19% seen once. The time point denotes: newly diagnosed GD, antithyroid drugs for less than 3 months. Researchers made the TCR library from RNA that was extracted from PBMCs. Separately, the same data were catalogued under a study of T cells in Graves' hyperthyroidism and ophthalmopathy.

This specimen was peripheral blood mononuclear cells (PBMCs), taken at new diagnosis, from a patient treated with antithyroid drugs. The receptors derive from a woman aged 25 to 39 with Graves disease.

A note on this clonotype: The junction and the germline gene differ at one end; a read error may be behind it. Written as DNA, the CDR3 is TGTGCCAGCAGTTTTTTGGCAACCGGGGAGCCGTTTTTT. The encoded protein is CASSFLATGEPFF. This chain joins TRBV12-3 or TRBV12-4 and TRBJ2-2; D is perhaps TRBD2 (5 bases). The CDR3 runs 13 residues.

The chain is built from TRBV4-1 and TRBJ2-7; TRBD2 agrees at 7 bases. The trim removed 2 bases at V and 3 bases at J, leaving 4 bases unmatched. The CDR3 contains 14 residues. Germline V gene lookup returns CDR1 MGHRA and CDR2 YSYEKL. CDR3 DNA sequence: TGCGCCAGCAGCCAATGGGGACTAAACTACGAGCAGTACTTC. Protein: CASSQWGLNYEQYF.

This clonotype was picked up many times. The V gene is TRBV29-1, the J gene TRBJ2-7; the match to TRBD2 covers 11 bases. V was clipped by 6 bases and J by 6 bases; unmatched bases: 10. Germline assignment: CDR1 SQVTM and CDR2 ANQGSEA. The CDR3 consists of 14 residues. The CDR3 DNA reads TGCAGCGTCCCTACTAGCGGGGGCACGGGCGAGCAGTACTTC. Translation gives CSVPTSGGTGEQYF.

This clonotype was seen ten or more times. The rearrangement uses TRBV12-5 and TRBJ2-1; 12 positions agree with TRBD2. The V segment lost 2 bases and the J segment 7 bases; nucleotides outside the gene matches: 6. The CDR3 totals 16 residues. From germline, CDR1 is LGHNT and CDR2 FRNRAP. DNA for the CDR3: TGTGCTAGTGGTTTGCCTACTAGCGGGGGGATGAATGAGCAGTTCTTC. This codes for CASGLPTSGGMNEQFF.

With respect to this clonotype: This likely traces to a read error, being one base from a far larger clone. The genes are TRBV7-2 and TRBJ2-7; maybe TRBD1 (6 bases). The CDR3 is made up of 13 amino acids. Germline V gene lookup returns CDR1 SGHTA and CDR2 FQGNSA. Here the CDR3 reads CAGSDYRAYEQYF. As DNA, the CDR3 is TGTGCCGGCAGCGATTACAGGGCCTACGAGCAGTACTTC.

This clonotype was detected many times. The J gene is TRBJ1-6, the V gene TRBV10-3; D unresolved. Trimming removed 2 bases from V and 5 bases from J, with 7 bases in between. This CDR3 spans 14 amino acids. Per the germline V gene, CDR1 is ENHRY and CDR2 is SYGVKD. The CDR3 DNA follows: TGTGCCATCAGTGAGCGGCAGGATAATTCACCCCTCCACTTT. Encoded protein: CAISERQDNSPLHF.

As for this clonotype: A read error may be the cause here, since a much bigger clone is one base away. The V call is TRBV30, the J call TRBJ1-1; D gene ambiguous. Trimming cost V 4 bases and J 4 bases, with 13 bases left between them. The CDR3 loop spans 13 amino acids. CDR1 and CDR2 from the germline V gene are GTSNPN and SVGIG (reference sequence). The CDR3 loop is CAWIMAGGTEAFF. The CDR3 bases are TGTGCCTGGATCATGGCAGGCGGCACTGAAGCTTTCTTT.

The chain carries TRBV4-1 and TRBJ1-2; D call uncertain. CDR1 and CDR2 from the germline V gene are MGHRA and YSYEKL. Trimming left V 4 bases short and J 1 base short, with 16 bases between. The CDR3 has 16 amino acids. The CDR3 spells CASSPFPDGINYGYTF. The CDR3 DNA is TGCGCCAGCAGCCCCTTTCCCGACGGAATTAACTATGGCTACACCTTC.

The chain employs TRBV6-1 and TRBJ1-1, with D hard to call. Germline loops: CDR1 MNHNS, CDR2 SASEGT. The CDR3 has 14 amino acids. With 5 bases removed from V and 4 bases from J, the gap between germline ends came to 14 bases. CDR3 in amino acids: CASSLAVVSTEAFF. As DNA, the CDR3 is TGTGCCAGCAGTCTCGCAGTGGTTTCCACTGAAGCTTTCTTT.

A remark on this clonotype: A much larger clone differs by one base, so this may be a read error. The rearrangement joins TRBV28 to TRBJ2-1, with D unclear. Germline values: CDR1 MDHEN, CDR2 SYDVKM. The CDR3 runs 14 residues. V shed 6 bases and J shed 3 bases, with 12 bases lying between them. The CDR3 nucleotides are TGTGCCAGCAGATCCCGAATCCTCTACAATGAGCAGTTCTTC. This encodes CASRSRILYNEQFF.

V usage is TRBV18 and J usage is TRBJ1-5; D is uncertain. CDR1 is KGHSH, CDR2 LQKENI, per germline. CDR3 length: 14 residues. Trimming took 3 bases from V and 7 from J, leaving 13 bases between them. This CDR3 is CASSPSEGGQPQHF. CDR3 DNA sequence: TGTGCCAGCTCACCGTCGGAGGGAGGACAGCCCCAGCATTTT.

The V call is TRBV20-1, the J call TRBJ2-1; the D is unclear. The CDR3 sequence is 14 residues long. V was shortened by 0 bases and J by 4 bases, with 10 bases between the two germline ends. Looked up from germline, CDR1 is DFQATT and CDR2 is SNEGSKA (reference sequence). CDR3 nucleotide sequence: TGCAGTGCTAGAGATCGTGAATGGTACAATGAGCAGTTCTTC. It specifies CSARDREWYNEQFF.

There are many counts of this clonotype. The CDR3: CASTTGGPYGYTF. The CDR3 nucleotides are TGTGCCAGCACCACAGGGGGCCCCTATGGCTACACCTTC. This chain joins TRBV28 and TRBJ1-2; 9 positions agree with TRBD1. With V trimmed by 7 bases and J by 4 bases, 4 bases remained unmatched. Germline CDR1 is MDHEN and CDR2 is SYDVKM. This CDR3 contains 13 residues.

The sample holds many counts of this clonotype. The CDR3 sequence is CASSLEGRGDTEAFF. As DNA, the CDR3 is TGCGCCAGCAGCTTGGAGGGCAGGGGGGACACTGAAGCTTTCTTT. This chain uses TRBV5-1 with TRBJ1-1; the match to TRBD1 covers 7 bases. In germline, CDR1 is SGHRS, CDR2 YFSETQ. CDR3 length: 15 residues. The J segment lost 3 bases and the V segment lost 0 bases, leaving 5 bases of the junction unmatched.

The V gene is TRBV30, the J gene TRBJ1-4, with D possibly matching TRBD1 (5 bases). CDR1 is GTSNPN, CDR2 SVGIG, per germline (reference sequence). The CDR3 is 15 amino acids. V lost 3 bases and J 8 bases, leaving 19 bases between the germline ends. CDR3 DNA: TGTGCCTGGAGCGTATCGATGGTCCGGACAGAAAAACTGTTTTTT. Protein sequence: CAWSVSMVRTEKLFF. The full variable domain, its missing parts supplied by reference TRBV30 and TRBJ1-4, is SQTIHQWPATLVQPVGSPLSLECTVEGTSNPNLYWYRQAAGRGLQLLFYSVGIGQISSEVPQNLSASRPQDRQFILSSKKLLLSDSGFYLCAWSVSMVRTEKLFFGSGTQLSVL.

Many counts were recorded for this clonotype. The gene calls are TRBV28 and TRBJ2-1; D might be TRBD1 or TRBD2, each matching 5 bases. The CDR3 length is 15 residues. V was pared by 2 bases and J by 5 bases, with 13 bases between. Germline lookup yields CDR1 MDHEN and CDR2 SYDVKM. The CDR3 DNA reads TGTGCCAGCAGTTTACTGGGGGAGTCCCACAATGAGCAGTTCTTC. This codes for CASSLLGESHNEQFF.

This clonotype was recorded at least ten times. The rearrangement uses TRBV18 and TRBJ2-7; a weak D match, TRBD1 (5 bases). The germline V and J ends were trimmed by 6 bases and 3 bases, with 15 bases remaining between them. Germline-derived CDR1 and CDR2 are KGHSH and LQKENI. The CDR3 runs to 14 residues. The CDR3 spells CASSDREVSYEQYF. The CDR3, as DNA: TGTGCCAGCTCCGACAGAGAGGTGAGCTACGAGCAGTACTTC.

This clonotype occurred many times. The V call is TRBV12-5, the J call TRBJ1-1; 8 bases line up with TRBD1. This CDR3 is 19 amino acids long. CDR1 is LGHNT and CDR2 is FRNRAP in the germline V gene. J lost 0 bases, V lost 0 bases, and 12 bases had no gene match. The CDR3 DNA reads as TGTGCTAGTGGTTTGGTTTATTTGGGACAGGCGCGAATGAACACTGAAGCTTTCTTT. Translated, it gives CASGLVYLGQARMNTEAFF.

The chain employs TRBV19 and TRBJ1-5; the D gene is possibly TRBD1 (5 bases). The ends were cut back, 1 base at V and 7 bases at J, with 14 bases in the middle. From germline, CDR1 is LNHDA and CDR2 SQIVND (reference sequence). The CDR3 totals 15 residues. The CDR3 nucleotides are TGTGCCAGTAGTATAGGGACATCGCCCGGCCAGCCCCAGCATTTT. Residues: CASSIGTSPGQPQHF.

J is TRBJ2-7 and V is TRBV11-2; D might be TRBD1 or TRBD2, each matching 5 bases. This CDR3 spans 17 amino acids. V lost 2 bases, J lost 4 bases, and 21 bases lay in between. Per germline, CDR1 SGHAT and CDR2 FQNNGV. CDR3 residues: CASSLIHGTDPQYEQYF. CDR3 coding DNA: TGTGCCAGCAGCTTAATCCATGGGACGGATCCCCAATACGAGCAGTACTTC.

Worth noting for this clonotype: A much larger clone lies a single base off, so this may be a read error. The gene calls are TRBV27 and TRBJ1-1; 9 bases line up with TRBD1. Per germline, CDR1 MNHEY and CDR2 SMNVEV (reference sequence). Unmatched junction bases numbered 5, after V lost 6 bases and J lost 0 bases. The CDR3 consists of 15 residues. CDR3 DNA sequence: TGTGCCAGCAGCCCCGGACAGGGGTTGAACACTGAAGCTTTCTTT. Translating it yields CASSPGQGLNTEAFF.

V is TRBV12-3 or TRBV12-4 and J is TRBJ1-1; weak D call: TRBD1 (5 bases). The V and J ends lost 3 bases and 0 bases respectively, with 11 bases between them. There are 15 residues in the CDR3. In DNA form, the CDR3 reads TGTGCCAGCAGTTTGGACACAACAATGAACACTGAAGCTTTCTTT. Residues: CASSLDTTMNTEAFF.

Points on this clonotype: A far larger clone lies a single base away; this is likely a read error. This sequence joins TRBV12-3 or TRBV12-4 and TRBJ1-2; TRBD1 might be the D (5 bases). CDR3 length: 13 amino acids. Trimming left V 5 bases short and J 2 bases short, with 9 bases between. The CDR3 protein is CASSVGDNYGYTF. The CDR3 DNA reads TGTGCCAGCAGTGTAGGGGACAACTATGGCTACACCTTC.

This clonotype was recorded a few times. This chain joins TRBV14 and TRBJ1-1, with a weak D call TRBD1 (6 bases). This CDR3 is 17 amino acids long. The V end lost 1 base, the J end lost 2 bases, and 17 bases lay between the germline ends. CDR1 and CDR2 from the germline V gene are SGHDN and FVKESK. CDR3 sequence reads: CASSQAGGGFRNTEAFF. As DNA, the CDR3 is TGTGCCAGCAGCCAAGCCGGAGGGGGTTTTAGAAACACTGAAGCTTTCTTT. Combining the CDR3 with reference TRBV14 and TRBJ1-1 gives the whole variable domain EAGVTQFPSHSVIEKGQTVTLRCDPISGHDNLYWYRRVMGKEIKFLLHFVKESKQDESGMPNNRFLAERTGGTYSTLKVQPAELEDSGVYFCASSQAGGGFRNTEAFFGQGTRLTVV.